This T cell receptor beta chain was retrieved from a study of siplizumab effects on memory and regulatory T cells. Findings and limits, study-wide: Suppressive activity of Tregs proliferating in siplizumab cultures remained unconfirmed. Naive T cells appeared more varied than memory cells and looked like key alloresponse contributors. In roughly 80-96% of proliferating CD4+ or CD8+ clones, a naive or memory phenotype could not be assigned.

The assay was immunoSEQ multiplex PCR, and TCRdb's table has in-frame clones only and misses some. The table has fewer than 60,000 clones, about 93% seen once. With regard to this clone: What it binds is unknown. The germline gene is not matched at one end of the junction; a read error may be the cause.

This TCR was sampled from a human donor in good health. Sequenced material: CD8+ T cells sorted from blood.

The CDR3 here is CASSLVHQGEENQYF. The CDR3 nucleotides read TGTGCCAGCAGCTTAGTTCACCAGGGGGAAGAGAACCAGTACTTC. V usage is TRBV11-3 and J usage is TRBJ2-5, with 7 bases fitting TRBD1. CDR1 SGHNT and CDR2 YENEEA come from the germline V gene. The CDR3 contains 15 residues. Based on the CDR3 plus reference TRBV11-3 and TRBJ2-5, the full variable domain is EAGVVQSPRYKIIEKKQPVAFWCNPISGHNTLYWYLQNLGQGPELLIRYENEEAVDDSQLPKDRFSAERLKGVDSTLKIQPAELGDSAVYLCASSLVHQGEENQYFGPGTRLLVL.